This T cell receptor beta chain comes out of a study of cytomegalovirus exposure and HLA in healthy donors. Turning to the study itself: Researchers found that around 80% of 300 to 450 genotyped donors fell within the Caucasian-associated ancestry cluster. Study-wide points: It was confirmed in vitro that a few of the CMV-associated chains were specific for CMV antigens.

The CDR3 covers 16 residues. In germline, CDR1 is MNHEY, CDR2 SVGAGI. V trimming: 1 base; J trimming: 1 base; junction bases outside the gene matches: 2. In the case of this clone: What it binds is unknown.

Vbeta (60) and Jbeta (13) primers were used in the PCR. Clones were read by immunoSEQ multiplex PCR, and TCRdb kept only the in-frame ones, dropping some. The sample data list around 150,000 clones. The sequenced sample consisted of PBMCs. This chain uses TRBV6-5 with TRBJ2-4, with 9 nucleotides matching TRBD1. The origin of this receptor is a woman in her sixties or seventies in good health and CMV-seronegative. The CDR3 bases are TGTGCCAGCAGTTACTTCGGGACAGGGGCCAAAAACATTCAGTACTTC. This translates into CASSYFGTGAKNIQYF.